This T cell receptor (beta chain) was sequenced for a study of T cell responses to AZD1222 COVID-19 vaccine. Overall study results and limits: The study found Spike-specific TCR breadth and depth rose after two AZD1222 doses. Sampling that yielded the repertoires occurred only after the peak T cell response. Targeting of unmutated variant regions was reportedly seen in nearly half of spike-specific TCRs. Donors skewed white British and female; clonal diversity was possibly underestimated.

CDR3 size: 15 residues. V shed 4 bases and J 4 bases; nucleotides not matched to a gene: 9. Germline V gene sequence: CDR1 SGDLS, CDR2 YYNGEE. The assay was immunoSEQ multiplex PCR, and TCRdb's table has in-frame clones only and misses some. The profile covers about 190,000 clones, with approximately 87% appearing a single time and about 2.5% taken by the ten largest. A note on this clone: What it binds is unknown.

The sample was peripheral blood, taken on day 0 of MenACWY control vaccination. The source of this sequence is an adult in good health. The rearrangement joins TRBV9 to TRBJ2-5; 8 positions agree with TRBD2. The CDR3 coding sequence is TGTGCCAGCAGCTCAAGCGGGGGTCCGACAGAGACCCAGTACTTC. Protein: CASSSSGGPTETQYF.